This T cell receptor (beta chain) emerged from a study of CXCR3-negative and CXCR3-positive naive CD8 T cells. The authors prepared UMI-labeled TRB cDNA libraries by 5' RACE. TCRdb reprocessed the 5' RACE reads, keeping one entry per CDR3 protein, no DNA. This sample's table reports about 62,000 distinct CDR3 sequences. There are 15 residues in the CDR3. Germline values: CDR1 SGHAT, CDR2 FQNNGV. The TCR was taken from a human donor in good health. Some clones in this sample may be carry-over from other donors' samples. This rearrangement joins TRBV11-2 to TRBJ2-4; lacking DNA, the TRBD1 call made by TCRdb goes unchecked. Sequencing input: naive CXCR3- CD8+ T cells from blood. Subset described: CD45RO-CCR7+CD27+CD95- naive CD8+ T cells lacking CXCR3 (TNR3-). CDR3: CASSLWDGGKNIQYF.